This TCR beta chain was recorded in a study of vaccination effects on CD4 cells after COVID-19. Within the ViraFEST assay, antigen-specific CD4+ T cells underwent expansion with viral peptide pools prior to sequencing. It was after 10 days of culture that CD4+ T cells were isolated. PCR-confirmed SARS-CoV-2 infection occurred in the person between March and December 2020. All participants had two doses of either the BNT162b2 or mRNA-1273 vaccine. The table came from immunoSEQ multiplex PCR; TCRdb's copy has only in-frame clones and leaves some out. The data contain roughly 15,000 clones, less than 85% of them singletons. This CDR3 region has 13 residues. V was pared by 3 bases and J by 1 base, with 6 bases between. The germline V gene encodes CDR1 SEHNR and CDR2 FQNEAQ (reference sequence). About this clone itself: Its antigen is not identified.

This chain joins TRBV7-9 and TRBJ1-1, with D unclear. Specimen: CD4+ T cells from PBMCs cultured with SARS-CoV-2 spike peptides, collected after COVID-19 vaccination. This receptor was identified in a human donor who had a prior SARS-CoV-2 infection. The CDR3 region has the DNA TGTGCCAGCAGCTTTGCGGAGAACACTGAAGCTTTCTTT. Its protein product is CASSFAENTEAFF.